This T cell receptor beta chain was captured in a study of blood T cell repertoires in COVID-19. The overall study: Sites across the United States, Italy and Spain contributed samples from acute and convalescent COVID-19.

In the source study's methods: Amplified reference gene primers provided the basis for estimating nucleated cell counts. Generated by immunoSEQ multiplex PCR, the TCRdb table keeps only in-frame clones and is missing some. That table furnishes V, J and clone size, whereas the DNA furnished D and trimming. The sample holds some 260,000 clones; less than 85% are singletons and the top ten take roughly 3.1%. Per germline, CDR1 SQVTM and CDR2 ANQGSEA. The CDR3 contains 15 residues. Trimming cost V 7 bases and J 6 bases; bases outside gene matches: 7. This chain connects TRBV29-1 to TRBJ2-1, with TRBD2 matching over 15 bases. Input material: peripheral blood. The sequence came from a woman aged 18-29 years with acute or convalescent COVID-19. The CDR3 spells CSAVPGLAGGNEQFF. The CDR3 region has the DNA TGCAGCGCCGTCCCGGGACTAGCGGGAGGCAATGAGCAGTTCTTC.